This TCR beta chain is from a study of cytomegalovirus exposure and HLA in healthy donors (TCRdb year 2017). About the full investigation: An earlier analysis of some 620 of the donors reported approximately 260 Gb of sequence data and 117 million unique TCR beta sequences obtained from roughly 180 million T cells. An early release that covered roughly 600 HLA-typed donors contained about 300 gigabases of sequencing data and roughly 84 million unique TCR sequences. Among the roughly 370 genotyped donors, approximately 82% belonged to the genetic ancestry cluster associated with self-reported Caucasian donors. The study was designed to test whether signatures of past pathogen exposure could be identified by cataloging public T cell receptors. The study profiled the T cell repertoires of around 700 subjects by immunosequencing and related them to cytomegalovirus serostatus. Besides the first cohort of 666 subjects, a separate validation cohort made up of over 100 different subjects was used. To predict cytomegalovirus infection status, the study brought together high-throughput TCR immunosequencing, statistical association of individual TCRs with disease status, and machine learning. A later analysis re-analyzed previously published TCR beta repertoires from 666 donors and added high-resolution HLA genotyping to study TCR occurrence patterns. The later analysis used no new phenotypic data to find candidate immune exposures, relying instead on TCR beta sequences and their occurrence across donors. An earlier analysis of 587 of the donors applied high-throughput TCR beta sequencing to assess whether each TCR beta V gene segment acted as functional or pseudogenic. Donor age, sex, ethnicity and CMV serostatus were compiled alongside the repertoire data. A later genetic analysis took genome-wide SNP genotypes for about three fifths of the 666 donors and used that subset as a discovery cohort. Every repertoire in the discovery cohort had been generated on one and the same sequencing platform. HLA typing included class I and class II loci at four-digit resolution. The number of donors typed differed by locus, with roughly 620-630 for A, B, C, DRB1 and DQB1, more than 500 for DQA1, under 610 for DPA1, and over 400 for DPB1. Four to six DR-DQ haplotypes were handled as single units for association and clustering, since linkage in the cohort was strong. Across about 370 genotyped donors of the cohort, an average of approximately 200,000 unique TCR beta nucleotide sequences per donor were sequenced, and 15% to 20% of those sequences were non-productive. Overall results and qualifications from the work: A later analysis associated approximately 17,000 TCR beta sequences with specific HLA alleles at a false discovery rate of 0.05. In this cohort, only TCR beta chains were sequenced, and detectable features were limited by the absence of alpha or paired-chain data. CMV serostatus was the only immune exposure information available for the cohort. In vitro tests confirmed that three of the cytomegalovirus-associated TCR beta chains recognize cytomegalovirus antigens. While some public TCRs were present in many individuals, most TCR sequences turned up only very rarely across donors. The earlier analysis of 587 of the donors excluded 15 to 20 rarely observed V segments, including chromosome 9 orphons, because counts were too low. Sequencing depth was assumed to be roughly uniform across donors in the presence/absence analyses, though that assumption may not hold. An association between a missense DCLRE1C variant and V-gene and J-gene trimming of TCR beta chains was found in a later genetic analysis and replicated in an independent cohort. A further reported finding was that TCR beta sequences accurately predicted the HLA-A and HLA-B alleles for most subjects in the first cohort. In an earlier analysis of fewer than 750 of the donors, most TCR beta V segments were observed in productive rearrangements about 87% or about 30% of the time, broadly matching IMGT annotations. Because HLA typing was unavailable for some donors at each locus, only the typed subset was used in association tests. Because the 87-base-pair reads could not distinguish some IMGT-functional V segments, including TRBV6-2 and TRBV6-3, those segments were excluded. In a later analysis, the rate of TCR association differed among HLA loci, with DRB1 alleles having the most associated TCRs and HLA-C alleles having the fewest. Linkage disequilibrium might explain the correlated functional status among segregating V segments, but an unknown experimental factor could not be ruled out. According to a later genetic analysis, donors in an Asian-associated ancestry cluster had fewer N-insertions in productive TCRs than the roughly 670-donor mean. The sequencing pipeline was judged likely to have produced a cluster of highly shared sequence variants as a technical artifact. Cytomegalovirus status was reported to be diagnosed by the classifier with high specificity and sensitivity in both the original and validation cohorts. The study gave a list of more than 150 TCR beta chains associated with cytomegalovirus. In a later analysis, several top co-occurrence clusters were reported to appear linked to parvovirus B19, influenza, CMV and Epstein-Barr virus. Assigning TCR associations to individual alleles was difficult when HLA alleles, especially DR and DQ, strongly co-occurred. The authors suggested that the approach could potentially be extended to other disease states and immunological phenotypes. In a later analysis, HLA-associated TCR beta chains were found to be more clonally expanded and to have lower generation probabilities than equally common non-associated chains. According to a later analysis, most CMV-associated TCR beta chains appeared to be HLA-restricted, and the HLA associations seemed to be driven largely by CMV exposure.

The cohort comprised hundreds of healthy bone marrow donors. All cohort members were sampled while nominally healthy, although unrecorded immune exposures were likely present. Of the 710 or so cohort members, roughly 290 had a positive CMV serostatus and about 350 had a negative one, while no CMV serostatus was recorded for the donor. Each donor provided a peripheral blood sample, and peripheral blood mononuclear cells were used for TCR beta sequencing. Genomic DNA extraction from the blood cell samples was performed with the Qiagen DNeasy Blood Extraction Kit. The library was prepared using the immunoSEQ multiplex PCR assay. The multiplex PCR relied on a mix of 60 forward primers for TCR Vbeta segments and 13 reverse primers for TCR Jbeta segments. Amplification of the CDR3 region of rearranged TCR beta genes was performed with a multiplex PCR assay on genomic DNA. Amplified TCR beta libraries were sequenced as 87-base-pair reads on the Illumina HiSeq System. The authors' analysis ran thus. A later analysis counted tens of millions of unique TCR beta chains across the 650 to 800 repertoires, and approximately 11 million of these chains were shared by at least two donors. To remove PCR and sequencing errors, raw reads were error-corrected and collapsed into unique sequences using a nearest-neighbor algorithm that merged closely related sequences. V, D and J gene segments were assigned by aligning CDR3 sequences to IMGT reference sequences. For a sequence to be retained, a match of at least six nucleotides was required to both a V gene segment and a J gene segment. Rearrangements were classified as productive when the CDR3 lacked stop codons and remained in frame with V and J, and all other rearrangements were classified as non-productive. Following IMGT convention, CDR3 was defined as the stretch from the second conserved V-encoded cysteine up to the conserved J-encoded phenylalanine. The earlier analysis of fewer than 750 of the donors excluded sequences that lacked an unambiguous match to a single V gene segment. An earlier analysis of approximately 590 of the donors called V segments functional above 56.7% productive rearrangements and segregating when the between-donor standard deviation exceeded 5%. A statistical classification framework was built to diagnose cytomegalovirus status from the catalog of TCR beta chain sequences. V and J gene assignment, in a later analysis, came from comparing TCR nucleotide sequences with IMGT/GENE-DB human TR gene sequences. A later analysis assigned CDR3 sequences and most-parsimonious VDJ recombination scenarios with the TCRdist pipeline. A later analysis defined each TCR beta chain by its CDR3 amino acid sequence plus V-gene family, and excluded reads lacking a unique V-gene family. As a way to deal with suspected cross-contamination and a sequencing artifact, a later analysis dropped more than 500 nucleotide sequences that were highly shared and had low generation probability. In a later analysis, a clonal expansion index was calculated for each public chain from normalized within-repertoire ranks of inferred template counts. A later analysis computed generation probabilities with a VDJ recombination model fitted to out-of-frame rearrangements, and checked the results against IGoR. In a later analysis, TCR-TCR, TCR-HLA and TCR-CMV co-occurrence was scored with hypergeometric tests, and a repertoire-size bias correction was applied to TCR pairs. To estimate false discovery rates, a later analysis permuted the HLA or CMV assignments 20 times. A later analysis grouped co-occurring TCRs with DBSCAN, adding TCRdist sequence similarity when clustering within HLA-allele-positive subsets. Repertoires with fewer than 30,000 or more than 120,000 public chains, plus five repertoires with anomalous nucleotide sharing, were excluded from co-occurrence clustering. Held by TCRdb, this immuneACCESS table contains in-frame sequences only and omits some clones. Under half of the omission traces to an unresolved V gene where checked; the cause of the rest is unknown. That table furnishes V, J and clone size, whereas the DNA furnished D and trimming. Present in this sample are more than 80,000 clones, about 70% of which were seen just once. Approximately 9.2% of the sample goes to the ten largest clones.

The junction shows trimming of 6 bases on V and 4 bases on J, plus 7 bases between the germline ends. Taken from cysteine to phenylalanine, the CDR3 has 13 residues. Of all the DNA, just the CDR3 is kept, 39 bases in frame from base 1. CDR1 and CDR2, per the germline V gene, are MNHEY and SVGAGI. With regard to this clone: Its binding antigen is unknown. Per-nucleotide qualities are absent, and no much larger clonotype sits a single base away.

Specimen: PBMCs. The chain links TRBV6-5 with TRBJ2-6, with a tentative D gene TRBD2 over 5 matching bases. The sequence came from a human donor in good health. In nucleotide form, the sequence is TGTGCCAGCAGCTCGGGGGGGGCCAACGTCCTGACTTTC. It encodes CASSSGGANVLTF.